This T cell receptor beta chain was captured in a study of PD-1 blockade in classical Hodgkin lymphoma (dated by TCRdb to the early 2020s). As for the study more broadly: Nivolumab dosing was 3 mg/kg intravenously every 2 weeks, continuing until either disease progression or unacceptable toxicity. The study used CyTOF and TCR beta sequencing to define a peripheral blood immune signature of response to PD-1 blockade in classical Hodgkin lymphoma.

Genomic DNA was isolated using the Qiagen DNeasy kit from unsorted PBMCs as well as from negatively selected CD4+ and CD8+ fractions. Amplification of TCR beta CDR3 regions was done by immunoSEQ multiplex PCR with primers that anneal to V and J segments. A synthetic immune receptor repertoire was used to minimize amplification bias, and any residual bias was removed computationally once sequencing was done. In the original analysis: Custom Python scripts were used to quantify repertoire diversity as the Shannon entropy index. The unsorted, CD4+ and CD8+ repertoires were each analyzed separately, with the exception of combined analyses, where CD4+ and CD8+ sequences were merged in silico. Clonal expansion was defined as at least a 2-fold frequency increase after treatment relative to C1D1, with a pseudocount of 0.5 for undetected baseline clones. Clones with 0 or 1 copy at C1D1 were classified as singleton clones, and clones with 2 or more copies were classified as non-singleton clones. By matching protein sequences in sorted samples from the same patient, clones expanded in unsorted samples were annotated as CD4+, CD8+ or unknown. Diversity changes from C1D1 to C4D1 were tested in paired samples using Wilcoxon tests. What TCRdb holds here is the immuneACCESS table cut down to in-frame rearrangements. Part of the clones is not present; checked against another copy, under half of the missing clones reflect an unresolved V gene, and the others are unexplained. Clonal size and the V and J genes are those of that table, whereas D and trimming came from the DNA. In all, the sample holds about 25,000 clones, and over 75% of those were seen once. The top ten clonotypes cover about 3.4% of the sample.

Overall study outcomes, separate from this receptor: Newly diagnosed patients were reported to have lower baseline TCR diversity than healthy donors, and relapsed/refractory patients were reported to have lower baseline TCR diversity still. Lower diversity was seen in patients whose nivolumab began less than 1 year after ASCT, and these patients were left out of later analyses so that immune reconstitution would not confound the results. By C4D1, a significant rise was seen in CD4+ TCR diversity but not in CD8+ TCR diversity (p=0.0027 vs p=0.16), and the rise was most apparent among complete responders (p=0.02). The study covered only a single clinical trial cohort, and the causes of the repertoire differences, possibly disease activity or prior therapy, were still not defined. Among trial patients, those achieving complete response had baseline diversity similar to that of newly diagnosed patients, while diversity was significantly lower in partial responders and progressors.

V lost 5 bases and J lost 6 bases, and the count of bases not matched to a germline gene is 12. CDR1 and CDR2, per the germline V gene, are MDHEN and SYDVKM. The CDR3 spans 16 residues, from the cysteine through the phenylalanine. Here the CDR3 DNA is all that survives: 48 bases in frame from base 1. Per the publication, the time point label means: cycle 4 day 1 (C4D1), after 5 to 7 weeks of nivolumab. Relapse after autologous stem cell transplantation had occurred in all trial patients, and cohorts A, B and C were distinguished by prior brentuximab vedotin exposure. Using a Miltenyi CD4+ T cell isolation kit, CD4+ T cells were purified from thawed PBMCs through magnetic negative selection. The trial cohort was composed of over 50 patients with relapsed/refractory classical Hodgkin lymphoma, for whom complete response, partial response or progressive disease was recorded as best overall response. Trial patients were treated with single-agent nivolumab in the multi-cohort phase II CheckMate 205 trial. An independent review committee assessed best overall response using the 2007 International Working Group response criteria. Trial PBMCs were obtained immediately prior to nivolumab initiation (C1D1) and on therapy at cycle 2 day 1 and cycle 4 day 1. Peripheral blood was collected in 8 mL Vacutainer Cell Preparation Tubes, from which PBMCs were isolated by centrifugation and then cryopreserved. Purified CD4+ and CD8+ fractions were generated only in cases for which an additional PBMC sample was available. On LS columns in a quadroMACS separator, the magnetically labelled cells were depleted, and the flow-through was collected as the purified fraction.

Comments on this clone: What antigen it recognizes has not been identified. No clone much larger than this one lies a single base away; base qualities are absent.

The source of this sequence is a human donor with classical Hodgkin lymphoma. The specimen comprised CD4+ T cells from blood, sampled before the fourth cycle of nivolumab. The sequence joins TRBV28 to TRBJ1-2, with 10 bases aligning to TRBD1. The CDR3 loop reads CASSPPDRGRMDGYTF. At the DNA level, the sequence is TGTGCCAGCAGTCCCCCAGACAGGGGGCGAATGGATGGCTACACCTTC.